A selection of T cell receptor beta chains follows, all from one sample in a study of shared clonotypes between healthy human individuals. Repertoires were generated with immunoSEQ multiplex PCR, while TCRdb's copy carries only in-frame clones and drops some. The data hold millions of clones, with approximately 92% observed a single time. The sample was naive CD4+ T cells sorted from blood. The receptors here all came from a man younger than 35 in good health. CDR3s include the opening cysteine and the closing phenylalanine or tryptophan. The D gene is left open where the match is weak. Clone size is shown for a subset of rows, as once, few, many or a class of expanded clone.

j_call: TRBJ2-7; v_call: TRBV7-7; d_call: TRBD1; clone_size: once; cdr3_aa: CASAGDSRHEQYF; cdr3_nt: TGTGCTAGCGCTGGGGACAGCCGCCACGAGCAGTACTTC
j_call: TRBJ1-1; v_call: TRBV15; d_call: TRBD1; clone_size: -; cdr3_aa: CATQTGRVTEAFF; cdr3_nt: TGTGCCACTCAGACAGGGCGGGTCACTGAAGCTTTCTTT
j_call: TRBJ2-7; v_call: TRBV7-2; d_call: TRBD2; clone_size: -; cdr3_aa: CASSSGTSDWRGFEQYF; cdr3_nt: TGTGCCAGCAGCTCTGGGACTAGCGACTGGAGGGGCTTCGAGCAGTACTTC
j_call: TRBJ2-7; v_call: TRBV2; d_call: -; clone_size: once; cdr3_aa: CASSEAKGEQYF; cdr3_nt: TGTGCCAGCAGTGAAGCGAAGGGCGAGCAGTACTTC
j_call: TRBJ1-2; v_call: TRBV27; d_call: -; clone_size: -; cdr3_aa: CASSKEPNYGYTF; cdr3_nt: TGTGCCAGCAGTAAAGAGCCTAACTATGGCTACACCTTC
j_call: TRBJ2-3; v_call: TRBV27; d_call: TRBD2; clone_size: -; cdr3_aa: CASSSIISGGPDPSTDTQYF; cdr3_nt: TGTGCCAGCAGTTCCATTATCAGCGGGGGGCCCGACCCCAGCACAGATACGCAGTATTTT
j_call: TRBJ2-1; v_call: TRBV5-1; d_call: TRBD2; clone_size: -; cdr3_aa: CASSDPSGNNEQFF; cdr3_nt: TGCGCCAGCAGCGACCCTAGCGGGAACAATGAGCAGTTCTTC
j_call: TRBJ1-2; v_call: TRBV7-8; d_call: -; clone_size: -; cdr3_aa: CASSTTANYGYTF; cdr3_nt: TGTGCCAGCAGCACAACGGCTAACTATGGCTACACCTTC
j_call: TRBJ2-7; v_call: TRBV11-3; d_call: TRBD1; clone_size: -; cdr3_aa: CASSSQGAYEQYF; cdr3_nt: TGTGCCAGCAGCTCCCAGGGGGCCTACGAGCAGTACTTC
j_call: TRBJ2-1; v_call: TRBV11-2; d_call: TRBD2; clone_size: -; cdr3_aa: CASSSGTSGSSYYNEQFF; cdr3_nt: TGTGCCAGCAGTTCCGGGACTAGCGGGAGTTCTTACTACAATGAGCAGTTCTTC
j_call: TRBJ1-5; v_call: TRBV10-2; d_call: -; clone_size: -; cdr3_aa: CASSESGGNQPQHF; cdr3_nt: TGCGCCAGCAGTGAGTCGGGCGGCAATCAGCCCCAGCATTTT
j_call: TRBJ1-6; v_call: TRBV10-3; d_call: TRBD1; clone_size: few; cdr3_aa: CAISEGQGTPLHF; cdr3_nt: TGTGCCATCAGTGAGGGACAGGGTACACCCCTCCACTTT
j_call: TRBJ1-3; v_call: TRBV30; d_call: -; clone_size: -; cdr3_aa: CAWSTGGKIGNTIYF; cdr3_nt: TGTGCCTGGAGTACGGGTGGTAAGATTGGAAACACCATATATTTT
j_call: TRBJ2-4; v_call: TRBV30; d_call: TRBD2; clone_size: few; cdr3_aa: CAWSPKTSALAKNIQYF; cdr3_nt: TGTGCCTGGAGTCCTAAAACTAGCGCCTTGGCCAAAAACATTCAGTACTTC
j_call: TRBJ2-1; v_call: TRBV12-1; d_call: -; clone_size: -; cdr3_aa: CASSFEGTGLNEQFF; cdr3_nt: TGTGCCAGCAGCTTTGAAGGGACAGGGCTAAATGAGCAGTTCTTC
j_call: TRBJ1-1; v_call: TRBV5-1; d_call: -; clone_size: -; cdr3_aa: CASSPQGGTEAFF; cdr3_nt: TGCGCCAGCAGCCCACAGGGTGGCACTGAAGCTTTCTTT
j_call: TRBJ2-7; v_call: TRBV2; d_call: TRBD1; clone_size: -; cdr3_aa: CASRVDRGKYEQYF; cdr3_nt: TGTGCCAGCAGGGTTGACAGGGGAAAGTACGAGCAGTACTTC
j_call: TRBJ2-7; v_call: TRBV30; d_call: -; clone_size: -; cdr3_aa: CAWSDNAYEQYF; cdr3_nt: TGTGCCTGGAGTGACAACGCCTACGAGCAGTACTTC
j_call: TRBJ1-1; v_call: TRBV5-1; d_call: TRBD1; clone_size: once; cdr3_aa: CASSLGTGGGTEAFF; cdr3_nt: TGCGCCAGCAGCTTGGGGACAGGGGGTGGTACTGAAGCTTTCTTT
j_call: TRBJ2-1; v_call: TRBV11-2; d_call: -; clone_size: -; cdr3_aa: CASSLLTSGNEQFF; cdr3_nt: TGTGCCAGCAGCCTCCTGACTAGTGGTAATGAGCAGTTCTTC
j_call: TRBJ2-1; v_call: TRBV6-5; d_call: TRBD2; clone_size: -; cdr3_aa: CASSYRDYGYEQFF; cdr3_nt: TGTGCCAGCAGTTACCGGGACTACGGGTATGAGCAGTTCTTC
j_call: TRBJ2-3; v_call: TRBV19; d_call: TRBD2; clone_size: -; cdr3_aa: CASSIAGTSFQTQYF; cdr3_nt: TGTGCCAGTAGTATAGCCGGGACTAGCTTTCAGACGCAGTATTTT
j_call: TRBJ2-5; v_call: TRBV11-2; d_call: -; clone_size: -; cdr3_aa: CASSLEGDQYF; cdr3_nt: TGTGCCAGCAGCTTAGAGGGGGACCAGTACTTC
j_call: TRBJ2-6; v_call: TRBV10-3; d_call: TRBD2; clone_size: -; cdr3_aa: CAIRGLAGALGANVLTF; cdr3_nt: TGTGCCATCAGGGGACTAGCGGGGGCCCTCGGGGCCAACGTCCTGACTTTC
j_call: TRBJ1-5; v_call: TRBV18; d_call: -; clone_size: -; cdr3_aa: CASSPDRWGNIAQHF; cdr3_nt: TGTGCCAGCTCACCGGACCGATGGGGCAACATAGCCCAGCATTTT
j_call: TRBJ2-3; v_call: TRBV7-2; d_call: -; clone_size: -; cdr3_aa: CASSFYILATDTQYF; cdr3_nt: TGTGCCAGCAGCTTTTACATACTAGCAACAGATACGCAGTATTTT
j_call: TRBJ2-3; v_call: TRBV5-4; d_call: TRBD2; clone_size: -; cdr3_aa: CASSPPQRGSTDTQYF; cdr3_nt: TGTGCCAGCAGCCCCCCTCAGCGGGGGAGCACAGATACGCAGTATTTT
j_call: TRBJ2-1; v_call: TRBV5-8; d_call: -; clone_size: -; cdr3_aa: CASSLGASAAPYNEQFF; cdr3_nt: TGTGCCAGCAGCTTGGGTGCTAGCGCGGCCCCCTACAATGAGCAGTTCTTC
j_call: TRBJ2-2; v_call: TRBV4-1; d_call: TRBD2; clone_size: -; cdr3_aa: CASSHPGTSVGELFF; cdr3_nt: TGCGCCAGCAGCCACCCCGGGACTAGCGTGGGGGAGCTGTTTTTT
j_call: TRBJ1-4; v_call: TRBV6-5; d_call: -; clone_size: -; cdr3_aa: CASSYSREKLFF; cdr3_nt: TGTGCCAGCAGTTACTCCCGAGAAAAACTGTTTTTT
j_call: TRBJ1-5; v_call: TRBV27; d_call: -; clone_size: -; cdr3_aa: CASSFSGWDSNQPQHF; cdr3_nt: TGTGCCAGCAGTTTCTCGGGATGGGATAGCAATCAGCCCCAGCATTTT
j_call: TRBJ2-7; v_call: TRBV11-3; d_call: TRBD2; clone_size: -; cdr3_aa: CASSQGTSGTYEQYF; cdr3_nt: TGTGCCAGCAGCCAAGGGACTAGCGGGACCTACGAGCAGTACTTC
j_call: TRBJ2-7; v_call: TRBV6-1; d_call: -; clone_size: -; cdr3_aa: CASSPRFDSYEQYF; cdr3_nt: TGTGCCAGCAGTCCTCGTTTTGACAGCTACGAGCAGTACTTC
j_call: TRBJ1-5; v_call: TRBV18; d_call: TRBD1; clone_size: few; cdr3_aa: CASSPPGDSGQPQHF; cdr3_nt: TGTGCCAGCTCACCCCCTGGGGACAGCGGTCAGCCCCAGCATTTT
j_call: TRBJ1-1; v_call: TRBV6-6; d_call: TRBD1; clone_size: once; cdr3_aa: CASSPRQGGSNTEAFF; cdr3_nt: TGTGCCAGCAGTCCCCGACAGGGGGGGAGTAACACTGAAGCTTTCTTT
j_call: TRBJ1-5; v_call: TRBV27; d_call: -; clone_size: -; cdr3_aa: CASSLQENQPQHF; cdr3_nt: TGTGCCAGCAGCCTACAGGAAAATCAGCCCCAGCATTTT
j_call: TRBJ2-7; v_call: TRBV30; d_call: -; clone_size: once; cdr3_aa: CAWTAGFDEQYF; cdr3_nt: TGTGCCTGGACGGCAGGGTTCGACGAGCAGTACTTC
j_call: TRBJ1-6; v_call: TRBV6-1; d_call: TRBD1; clone_size: -; cdr3_aa: CASSAKGQGFYNSPLHF; cdr3_nt: TGTGCCAGCAGTGCAAAGGGACAGGGTTTTTATAATTCACCCCTCCACTTT
j_call: TRBJ2-5; v_call: TRBV20-1; d_call: -; clone_size: -; cdr3_aa: CSASEEWEQYF; cdr3_nt: TGCAGTGCTAGTGAGGAGTGGGAGCAGTACTTC
j_call: TRBJ2-1; v_call: TRBV7-9; d_call: TRBD1; clone_size: -; cdr3_aa: CASRTGTGPLYEQFF; cdr3_nt: TGTGCCAGCAGGACCGGGACAGGCCCATTGTATGAGCAGTTCTTC
j_call: TRBJ2-5; v_call: TRBV19; d_call: TRBD1; clone_size: -; cdr3_aa: CASSFSGGETQYF; cdr3_nt: TGTGCCAGTAGTTTCTCAGGGGGAGAGACCCAGTACTTC
j_call: TRBJ2-5; v_call: TRBV27; d_call: TRBD2; clone_size: -; cdr3_aa: CASSPRVAGGWETQYF; cdr3_nt: TGTGCCAGCAGCCCCAGAGTAGCGGGGGGATGGGAGACCCAGTACTTC
j_call: TRBJ2-7; v_call: TRBV27; d_call: TRBD1; clone_size: -; cdr3_aa: CASSPGTGGYEQYF; cdr3_nt: TGTGCCAGCAGTCCCGGGACAGGGGGCTACGAGCAGTACTTC
j_call: TRBJ2-7; v_call: TRBV5-6; d_call: -; clone_size: -; cdr3_aa: CASSSDRNSYEQYF; cdr3_nt: TGTGCCAGCAGCTCTGACAGGAACTCCTACGAGCAGTACTTC
j_call: TRBJ2-5; v_call: TRBV6-1; d_call: -; clone_size: -; cdr3_aa: CASSEANGGTQYF; cdr3_nt: TGTGCCAGCAGTGAAGCAAACGGGGGGACCCAGTACTTC
j_call: TRBJ2-3; v_call: TRBV6-6; d_call: TRBD1; clone_size: -; cdr3_aa: CASSGQGRSYQDTQYF; cdr3_nt: TGTGCCAGCAGTGGACAGGGTCGTTCTTACCAAGATACGCAGTATTTT
j_call: TRBJ2-7; v_call: TRBV28; d_call: TRBD1; clone_size: -; cdr3_aa: CASGTDRGRPIEQYF; cdr3_nt: TGTGCCAGCGGAACAGACAGGGGTCGACCCATCGAGCAGTACTTC
j_call: TRBJ2-7; v_call: TRBV9; d_call: TRBD2; clone_size: -; cdr3_aa: CASSAWGLAGVGEQYF; cdr3_nt: TGTGCCAGCAGCGCCTGGGGACTAGCGGGAGTAGGAGAGCAGTACTTC
j_call: TRBJ2-3; v_call: TRBV10-3; d_call: -; clone_size: -; cdr3_aa: CAIRGGVGDTQYF; cdr3_nt: TGTGCCATCAGAGGGGGAGTAGGGGATACGCAGTATTTT
j_call: TRBJ2-7; v_call: TRBV7-6; d_call: TRBD1; clone_size: -; cdr3_aa: CASSLATGEPYEQYF; cdr3_nt: TGTGCCAGCAGCTTAGCGACAGGGGAGCCTTACGAGCAGTACTTC
j_call: TRBJ1-3; v_call: TRBV28; d_call: -; clone_size: -; cdr3_aa: CASGNTIYF; cdr3_nt: TGTGCCAGTGGGAACACCATATATTTT
j_call: TRBJ2-2; v_call: TRBV6-1; d_call: TRBD2; clone_size: -; cdr3_aa: CASSLGGRSTGELFF; cdr3_nt: TGTGCCAGCAGCCTGGGCGGGAGGAGCACCGGGGAGCTGTTTTTT
j_call: TRBJ1-4; v_call: TRBV4-1; d_call: TRBD1; clone_size: few; cdr3_aa: CASSQVQGVGEKLFF; cdr3_nt: TGCGCCAGCAGCCAGGTACAGGGGGTAGGGGAAAAACTGTTTTTT